This TCR beta chain was sequenced in a study of blood T cell repertoires in COVID-19. Germline V gene sequence: CDR1 SQVTM, CDR2 ANQGSEA. The CDR3 runs to 13 residues. The germline V and J ends were trimmed by 7 bases and 1 base, with 13 bases remaining between them. The protocol was immunoSEQ multiplex PCR, while the TCRdb copy is restricted to in-frame clones and leaves out a portion. The data contain just under 350,000 clones, about 90% of them singletons. This clonotype was obtained from a woman aged 70-85 years with COVID-19, enrolled during active disease. The sample was peripheral blood. This chain uses TRBV29-1 with TRBJ1-1; D not certain. The CDR3 region has the DNA TGCAGCGCCCGGGAGGGAGCGAACACTGAAGCTTTCTTT. Translation gives CSAREGANTEAFF.